This note documents a single T cell receptor (beta chain) sequence. Its antigen is unidentified. This sample is drawn from a study of T cell responses to AZD1222 COVID-19 vaccine. Study-wide findings and caveats: The span of vaccine-associated CD4 TCRs extended across spike, with dominance at 160-218 and 743-854. Once two AZD1222 doses were given, Spike-specific TCR breadth and depth went up. The donor group comprised mostly white British people and more females; the analysis possibly underestimated clonal diversity. Only after the peak T cell response were repertoires sampled.

TCRdb's table, derived via immunoSEQ multiplex PCR, lists solely in-frame clones and lacks some. The data contain about 110,000 clones, about 85% of them singletons. Trimming removed 6 bases from V and 7 bases from J, with 24 bases in between. The CDR3 runs 16 residues. Germline V CDR1 and CDR2: MNHNY, SVGAGI (reference sequence). The material sequenced was peripheral blood, taken 28 days after the second AZD1222 dose. The source is an adult who received the AZD1222 COVID-19 vaccine. The chain employs TRBV6-6 and TRBJ1-2, with D unclear. The CDR3 reads CASSQRKTVLLFGYTF. The CDR3 DNA follows: TGTGCCAGCAGCCAAAGAAAAACGGTCCTTCTCTTTGGCTACACCTTC.